Below are 9 T cell receptor beta chains sequenced from a single sample in a study of cytomegalovirus exposure and HLA in healthy donors. The PCR made use of 60 Vbeta and 13 Jbeta primers. The assay was immunoSEQ multiplex PCR, and TCRdb's table has in-frame clones only and misses some. Of roughly 100,000 clones detected, roughly four fifths appear once; the ten largest clones hold less than 4.5%. Sequencing was done on a sample of PBMCs. The source of these receptors is a man aged 40-49 years in good health and CMV-seronegative.

Only a few counts were recorded for this clone. The chain recombines TRBV21-1 with TRBJ1-1; the D call of TRBD1 is as the table states it, not checked on the DNA. TRBV21-1 corresponds to a pseudogene. The CDR3 contains 17 residues. CDR3 in DNA: TGTGCCAGCAGCTCTAAATGGTTCCCGGGACAGGACACTGAAGCTTTCTTT. It encodes CASSSKWFPGQDTEAFF.

With regard to this clone: Within the sample, other DNA sequences also encode this same CDR3. This rearrangement joins TRBV5-1 to TRBJ1-1, with D tentatively TRBD1 (5 bases). The V end was cut by 0 bases, the J end by 4 bases, with 10 bases between. This CDR3 is 14 amino acids long. Per the germline V gene, CDR1 is SGHRS and CDR2 is YFSETQ. The CDR3 sequence: CASSLVGGGTEAFF. The CDR3 nucleotides read TGCGCCAGCAGCTTGGTGGGGGGGGGCACTGAAGCTTTCTTT.

The V call is TRBV4-2, the J call TRBJ1-2; 7 nucleotides align to TRBD1. Germline values: CDR1 LGHNA, CDR2 YNFKEQ. V lost 1 base and J lost 0; bases outside the gene matches: 11. The length of the CDR3 is 18 residues. CDR3 loop: CASSQAYDEGQTNYGYTF. The CDR3, as DNA: TGTGCCAGCAGCCAAGCATACGACGAGGGACAGACTAACTATGGCTACACCTTC.

The chain couples TRBV5-6 to TRBJ2-4; 9 bases fit TRBD1. Losses at the gene ends were 5 bases for V and 8 bases for J; bases not matched to a gene: 5. From germline, CDR1 is SGHDT and CDR2 YYEEEE. CDR3 length: 13 amino acids. The CDR3 loop is CASRWDREDIQYF. For the CDR3, the DNA is TGTGCCAGCAGGTGGGACAGGGAAGACATTCAGTACTTC.

V gene TRBV5-1 combines with J gene TRBJ2-5; tentative D call: TRBD2 (6 bases). The CDR3 loop spans 12 amino acids. V dropped 4 bases and J dropped 3 bases, with 7 bases sitting between them. Germline lookup yields CDR1 SGHRS and CDR2 YFSETQ. CDR3 nucleotides: TGCGCCAGCAGCGGCGGGGAAGAGACCCAGTACTTC. Residues: CASSGGEETQYF.

This rearrangement joins TRBV25-1 to TRBJ2-5; D is perhaps TRBD2 (6 bases). This CDR3 has 14 amino acids. Per the germline V gene, CDR1 is MGHDK and CDR2 is SYGVNS. Trimming cost V 3 bases and J 2 bases, with 10 bases left between them. In nucleotides, the CDR3 is TGTGCCAGCAGTGAGTTGCGGGGACAAGAGACCCAGTACTTC. This gives the protein CASSELRGQETQYF.

V and J are TRBV5-6 and TRBJ2-7, with D maybe TRBD1 (5 bases). From germline, CDR1 is SGHDT and CDR2 YYEEEE. The CDR3 has 15 residues. V lost 4 bases to trimming and J lost 0 bases, with 14 bases between them. The CDR3, as DNA: TGTGCCAGCAGCCAGAACCAGGGATACTCCTACGAGCAGTACTTC. Its protein product is CASSQNQGYSYEQYF.

The rearrangement joins TRBV4-3 to TRBJ2-6; TRBD2 is a possible D gene (6 bases). This CDR3 comprises 17 residues. V lost 5 bases, J lost 2 bases, and 16 bases lay in between. The germline gives CDR1 LGHNA, CDR2 YSLEER. The CDR3 reads CASSSRDSPTGANVLTF. CDR3 nucleotide sequence: TGCGCCAGCAGCAGCCGGGACTCCCCGACTGGGGCCAACGTCCTGACTTTC.

The chain couples TRBV7-9 to TRBJ1-1; D is uncertain. V was shortened by 4 bases and J by 6 bases, with 9 bases between the two germline ends. CDR3 length: 12 residues. Germline CDR1 reads SEHNR; CDR2 reads FQNEAQ (reference sequence). CDR3 sequence (DNA): TGTGCCAGCAGCTGGGTAGCGGCTGAAGCTTTCTTT. Translation gives CASSWVAAEAFF.